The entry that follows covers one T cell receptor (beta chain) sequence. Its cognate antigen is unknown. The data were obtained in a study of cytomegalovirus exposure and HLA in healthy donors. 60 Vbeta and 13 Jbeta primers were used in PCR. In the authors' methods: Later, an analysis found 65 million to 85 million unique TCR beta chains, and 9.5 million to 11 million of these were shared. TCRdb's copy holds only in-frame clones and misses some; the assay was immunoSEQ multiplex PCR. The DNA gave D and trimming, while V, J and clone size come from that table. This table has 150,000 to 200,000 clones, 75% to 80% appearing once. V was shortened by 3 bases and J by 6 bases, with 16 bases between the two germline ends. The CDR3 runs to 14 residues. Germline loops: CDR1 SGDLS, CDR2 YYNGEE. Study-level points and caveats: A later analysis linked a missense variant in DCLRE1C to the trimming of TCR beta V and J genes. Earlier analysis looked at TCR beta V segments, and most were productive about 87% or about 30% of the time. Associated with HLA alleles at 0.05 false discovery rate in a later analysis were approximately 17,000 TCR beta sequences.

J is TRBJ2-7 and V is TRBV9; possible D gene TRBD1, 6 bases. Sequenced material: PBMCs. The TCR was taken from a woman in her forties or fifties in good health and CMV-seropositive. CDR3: CASSGGHREGEQYF. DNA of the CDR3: TGTGCCAGCAGCGGGGGACACCGAGAGGGCGAGCAGTACTTC.